This TCR beta chain originates from a study of T cells in Graves' hyperthyroidism and ophthalmopathy. This CDR3 contains 14 residues. After removal of 2 bases from V and 7 bases from J, the junction contained 5 bases not matched to a gene. Germline lookup yields CDR1 ENHRY and CDR2 SYGVKD. In this sample, this clonotype turned up many times. Amplified TCR beta CDR3 regions derived from RNA transcripts. The HTBI primer set served for first-round RT-PCR of the TCR CDR3. A single record per CDR3 protein comes from TCRdb applying MiXCR to the multiplex PCR reads. In the table there are around 280,000 distinct CDR3 sequences, roughly an eighth of which are singletons.

The source material was blood. This chain uses TRBV10-3 with TRBJ1-1; 9 bases match TRBD1. The receptor comes from a woman aged 40-49 years with Graves' hyperthyroidism. CDR3 residues: CAISEPGQGSEAFF. CDR3 DNA: TGTGCCATCAGTGAGCCTGGACAGGGGAGTGAAGCTTTCTTT.